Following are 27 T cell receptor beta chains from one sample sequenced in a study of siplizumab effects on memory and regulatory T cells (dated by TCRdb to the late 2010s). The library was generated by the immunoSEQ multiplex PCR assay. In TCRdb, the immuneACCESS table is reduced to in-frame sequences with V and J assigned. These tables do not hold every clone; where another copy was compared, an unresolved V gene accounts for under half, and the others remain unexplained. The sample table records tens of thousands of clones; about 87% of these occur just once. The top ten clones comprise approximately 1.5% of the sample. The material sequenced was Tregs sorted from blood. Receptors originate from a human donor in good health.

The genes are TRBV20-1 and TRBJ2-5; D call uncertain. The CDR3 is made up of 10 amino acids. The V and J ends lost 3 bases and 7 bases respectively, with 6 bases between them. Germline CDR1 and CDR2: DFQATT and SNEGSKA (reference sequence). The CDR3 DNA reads TGCAGTGCTAGCACCGGGACCCAGTACTTC. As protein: CSASTGTQYF.

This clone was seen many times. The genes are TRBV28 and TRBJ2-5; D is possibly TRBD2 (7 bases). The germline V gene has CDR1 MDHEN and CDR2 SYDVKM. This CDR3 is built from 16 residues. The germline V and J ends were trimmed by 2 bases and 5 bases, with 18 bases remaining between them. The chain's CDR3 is CASSLLRGPEGETQYF. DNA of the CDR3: TGTGCCAGCAGTTTACTGCGGGGGCCCGAGGGGGAGACCCAGTACTTC.

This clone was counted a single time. The CDR3 loop reads CASRQGSGNTIYF. Written as DNA, the CDR3 is TGTGCCAGCAGACAGGGATCTGGAAACACCATATATTTT. The gene calls are TRBV6-6 and TRBJ1-3; maybe TRBD1 (6 bases). Germline-derived CDR1 and CDR2 are MNHNY and SVGAGI (reference sequence). Deletions cut 6 bases from V and 1 base from J, with 7 bases between. This CDR3 has 13 residues.

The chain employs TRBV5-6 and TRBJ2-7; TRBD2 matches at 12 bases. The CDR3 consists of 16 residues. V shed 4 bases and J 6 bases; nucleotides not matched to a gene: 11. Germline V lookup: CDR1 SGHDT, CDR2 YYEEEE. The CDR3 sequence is CASSTRLAGAESEQYF. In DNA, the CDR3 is TGTGCCAGCAGCACCCGACTAGCGGGGGCCGAGAGCGAGCAGTACTTC. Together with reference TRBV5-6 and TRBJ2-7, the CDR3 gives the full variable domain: DAGVTQSPTHLIKTRGQQVTLRCSPKSGHDTVSWYQQALGQGPQFIFQYYEEEERQRGNFPDRFSGHQFPNYSSELNVNALLLGDSALYLCASSTRLAGAESEQYFGPGTRLTVT.

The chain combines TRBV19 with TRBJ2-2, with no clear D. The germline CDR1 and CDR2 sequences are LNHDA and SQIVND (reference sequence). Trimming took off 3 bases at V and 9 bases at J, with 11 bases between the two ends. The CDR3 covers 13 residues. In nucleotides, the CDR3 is TGTGCCAGTAGTATCAACCCCCGAAGGGAGCTGTTTTTT. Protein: CASSINPRRELFF. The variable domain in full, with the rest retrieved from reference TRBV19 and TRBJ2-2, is DGGITQSPKYLFRKEGQNVTLSCEQNLNHDAMYWYRQDPGQGLRLIYYSQIVNDFQKGDIAEGYSVSREKKESFPLTVTSAQKNPTAFYLCASSINPRRELFFGEGSRLTVL.

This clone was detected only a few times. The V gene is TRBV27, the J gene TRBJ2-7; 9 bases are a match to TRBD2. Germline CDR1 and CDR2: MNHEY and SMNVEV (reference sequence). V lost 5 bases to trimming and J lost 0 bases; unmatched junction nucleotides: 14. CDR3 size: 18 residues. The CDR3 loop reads CASSPKGSGGFPSYEQYF. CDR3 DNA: TGTGCCAGCAGTCCCAAGGGAAGCGGGGGGTTTCCCTCCTACGAGCAGTACTTC.

The CDR3 DNA sequence: TGTGCCAGCAGTTACACTAGGGGCACTGAAGCTTTCTTT. This gives the protein CASSYTRGTEAFF. This chain joins TRBV6-5 and TRBJ1-1; D possibly corresponds to TRBD1 (5 bases). This CDR3 is built from 13 residues. V was cut by 2 bases and J by 4 bases, with 8 bases left in between. Germline CDR1 reads MNHEY; CDR2 reads SVGAGI.

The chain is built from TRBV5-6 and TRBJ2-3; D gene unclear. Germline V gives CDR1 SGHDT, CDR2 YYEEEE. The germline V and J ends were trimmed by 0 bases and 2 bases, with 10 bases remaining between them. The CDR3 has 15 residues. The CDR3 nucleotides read TGTGCCAGCAGCTTGGCCCGGACGTCCACAGATACGCAGTATTTT. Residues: CASSLARTSTDTQYF.

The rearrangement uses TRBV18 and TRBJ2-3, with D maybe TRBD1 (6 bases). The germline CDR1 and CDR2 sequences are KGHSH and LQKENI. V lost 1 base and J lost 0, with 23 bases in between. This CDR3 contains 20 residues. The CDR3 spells CASSPLMETRDNQSTDTQYF. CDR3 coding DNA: TGTGCCAGCTCACCACTAATGGAGACCCGGGACAACCAAAGCACAGATACGCAGTATTTT.

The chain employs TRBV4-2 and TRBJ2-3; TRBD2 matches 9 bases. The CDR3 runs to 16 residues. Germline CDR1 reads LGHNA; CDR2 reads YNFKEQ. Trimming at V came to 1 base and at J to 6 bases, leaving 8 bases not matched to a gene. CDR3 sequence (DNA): TGTGCCAGCAGCCAAGGGACGCGGGGGGGATTGGATACGCAGTATTTT. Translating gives CASSQGTRGGLDTQYF.

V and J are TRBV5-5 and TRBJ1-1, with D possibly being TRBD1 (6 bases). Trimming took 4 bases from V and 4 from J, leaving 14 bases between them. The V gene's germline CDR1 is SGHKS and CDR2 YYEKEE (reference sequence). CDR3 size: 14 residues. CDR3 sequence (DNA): TGTGCCAGCAGCATGGGACACCCGGGCACTGAAGCTTTCTTT. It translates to CASSMGHPGTEAFF.

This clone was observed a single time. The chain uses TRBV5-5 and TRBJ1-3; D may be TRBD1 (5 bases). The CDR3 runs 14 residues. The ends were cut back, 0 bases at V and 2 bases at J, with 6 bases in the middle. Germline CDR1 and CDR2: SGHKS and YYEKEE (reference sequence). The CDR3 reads CASSLAGTGNTIYF. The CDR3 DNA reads TGTGCCAGCAGCTTGGCAGGGACTGGAAACACCATATATTTT.

The DNA of the CDR3 is TGTGCCAGTAGTAAGCGGTACCAGTTAGGGGCGGGGGACACTGAAGCTTTCTTT. Its translation is CASSKRYQLGAGDTEAFF. The rearrangement joins TRBV19 to TRBJ1-1; a weak D match, TRBD1 (5 bases). The germline V gene has CDR1 LNHDA and CDR2 SQIVND (reference sequence). V gave up 4 bases and J gave up 3 bases, with 24 bases separating them. CDR3 length: 18 amino acids.

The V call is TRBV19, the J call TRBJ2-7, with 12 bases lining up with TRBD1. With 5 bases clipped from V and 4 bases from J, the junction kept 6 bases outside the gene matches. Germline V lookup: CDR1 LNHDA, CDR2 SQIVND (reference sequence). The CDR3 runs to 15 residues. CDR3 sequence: CASSPRDRGPYEQYF. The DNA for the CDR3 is TGTGCCAGTAGTCCCCGGGACAGGGGGCCGTACGAGCAGTACTTC.

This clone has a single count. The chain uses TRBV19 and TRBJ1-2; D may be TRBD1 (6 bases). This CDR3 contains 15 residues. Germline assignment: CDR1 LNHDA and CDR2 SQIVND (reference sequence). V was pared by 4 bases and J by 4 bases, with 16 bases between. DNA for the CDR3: TGTGCCAGTAGTACGACAGGTTTGGTCGGCTATGGCTACACCTTC. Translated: CASSTTGLVGYGYTF. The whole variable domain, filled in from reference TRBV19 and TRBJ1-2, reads DGGITQSPKYLFRKEGQNVTLSCEQNLNHDAMYWYRQDPGQGLRLIYYSQIVNDFQKGDIAEGYSVSREKKESFPLTVTSAQKNPTAFYLCASSTTGLVGYGYTFGSGTRLTVV.

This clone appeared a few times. The chain's CDR3 is CSVESTGGAFF. As DNA, the CDR3 is TGCAGCGTTGAATCTACAGGTGGAGCTTTCTTT. The chain joins TRBV29-1 to TRBJ1-1; TRBD1 might be the D (5 bases). The CDR3 is 11 amino acids. With 2 bases removed from V and 10 bases from J, the gap between germline ends came to 11 bases. The germline gives CDR1 SQVTM, CDR2 ANQGSEA.

CDR3 coding DNA: TGCGCCAGCAGCCGTCCTGGGATTGAAGCTTTCTTT. Translation gives CASSRPGIEAFF. This chain links TRBV10-2 with TRBJ1-1; D unresolved. The CDR3 sequence is 12 residues long. CDR1 is WSHSY and CDR2 is SAAADI in the germline V gene. The V end lost 6 bases, the J end lost 7 bases, and 12 bases lay between the germline ends.

The CDR3 region is CASGLVPGPGYTF. In DNA, the CDR3 is TGTGCTAGTGGTTTGGTTCCGGGACCTGGCTACACCTTC. This chain joins TRBV12-5 and TRBJ1-2, with D possibly matching TRBD1 (5 bases). V lost 0 bases and J 7 bases, leaving 9 bases between the germline ends. Germline assignment: CDR1 LGHNT and CDR2 FRNRAP. The CDR3 is 13 amino acids.

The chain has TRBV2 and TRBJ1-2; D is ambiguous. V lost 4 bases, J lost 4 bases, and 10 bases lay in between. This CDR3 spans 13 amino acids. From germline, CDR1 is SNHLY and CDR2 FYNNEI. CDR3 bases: TGTGCCAGCAGTGTTCCCCGCGGCTATGGCTACACCTTC. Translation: CASSVPRGYGYTF.

The CDR3 region has the DNA TGTGCCAGCAGCAAAGTCCTTCGGGACAGACGGCTGGATGAGCAGTTCTTC. This codes for CASSKVLRDRRLDEQFF. The chain carries TRBV21-1 and TRBJ2-1; the table's D call, TRBD1, has no DNA check behind it. TRBV21-1 is labeled a pseudogene. This CDR3 has 17 amino acids.

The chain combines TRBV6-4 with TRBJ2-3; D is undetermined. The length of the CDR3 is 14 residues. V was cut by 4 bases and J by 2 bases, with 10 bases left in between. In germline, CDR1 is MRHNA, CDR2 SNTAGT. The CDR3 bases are TGTGCCAGCAGTGTGGCAGAAAACACAGATACGCAGTATTTT. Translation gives CASSVAENTDTQYF.

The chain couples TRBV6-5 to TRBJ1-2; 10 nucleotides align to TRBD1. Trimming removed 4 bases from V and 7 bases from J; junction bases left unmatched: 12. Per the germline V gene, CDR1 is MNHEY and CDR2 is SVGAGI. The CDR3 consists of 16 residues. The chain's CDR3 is CASSSSGTGVFGGYTF. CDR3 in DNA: TGTGCCAGCAGTTCCTCCGGGACAGGGGTATTTGGTGGCTACACCTTC.

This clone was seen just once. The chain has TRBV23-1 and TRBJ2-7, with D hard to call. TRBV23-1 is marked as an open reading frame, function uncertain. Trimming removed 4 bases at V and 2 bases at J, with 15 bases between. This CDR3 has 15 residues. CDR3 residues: CASSPHYDRAYEQYF. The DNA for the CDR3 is TGCGCCAGCAGTCCCCATTACGATAGGGCCTACGAGCAGTACTTC.

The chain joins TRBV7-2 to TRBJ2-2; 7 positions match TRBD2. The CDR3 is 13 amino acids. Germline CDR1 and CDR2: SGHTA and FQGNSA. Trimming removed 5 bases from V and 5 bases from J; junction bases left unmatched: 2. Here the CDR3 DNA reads TGTGCCAGCAGCCGGACTAGGACCGGGGAGCTGTTTTTT. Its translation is CASSRTRTGELFF.

The CDR3 DNA is TGTGCCATCAGGACAGCTCAATTCTCTGGGGCCAACGTCCTGACTTTC. This sequence encodes CAIRTAQFSGANVLTF. The rearrangement joins TRBV10-3 to TRBJ2-6, with D perhaps matching TRBD1 (5 bases). V dropped 6 bases and J dropped 0 bases, with 12 bases sitting between them. The germline gives CDR1 ENHRY, CDR2 SYGVKD. The CDR3 loop spans 16 amino acids.

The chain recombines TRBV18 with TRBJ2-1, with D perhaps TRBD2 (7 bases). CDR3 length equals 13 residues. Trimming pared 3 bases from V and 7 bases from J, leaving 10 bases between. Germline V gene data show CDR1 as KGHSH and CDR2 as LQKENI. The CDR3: CASSPRGGNEQFF. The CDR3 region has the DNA TGTGCCAGCTCACCCAGGGGAGGGAATGAGCAGTTCTTC.

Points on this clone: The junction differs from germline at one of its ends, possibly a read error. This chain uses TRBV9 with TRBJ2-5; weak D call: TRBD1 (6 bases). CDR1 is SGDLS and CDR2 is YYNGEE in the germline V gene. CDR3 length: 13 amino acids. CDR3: CAGSTGLEETQYF. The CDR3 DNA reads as TGTGCCGGCAGTACAGGGCTGGAAGAGACCCAGTACTTC.